In its sample, the clone carrying this T cell receptor beta chain was seen many times. The antigen is undetermined. The lymph nodes were axillary draining lymph nodes from breast cancer patients. These data originate in a study of breast tumors, draining lymph nodes, adjacent tissues. The V gene lost 1 base and the J gene lost 4 bases, with 11 bases spanning the gap. Germline-derived CDR1 and CDR2 are MNHNS and SASEGT. CDR3 length: 15 amino acids. Study-level results: Luminal-like breast cancer showed significantly higher tumor–nontumor repertoire similarity than basal-like. The lymph node origin of tumor T cells was framed as consistent with a hypothesis, not demonstrated. Tumor TCR diversity was below lymph nodes but above nontumor tissue.

One entry per CDR3 protein results from TCRdb running MiXCR on the multiplex PCR reads. The sample consists of about 100,000 distinct CDR3 sequences, 21% of them appearing once. The sample comprised axillary lymph node tissue. V and J are TRBV6-1 and TRBJ1-3; D uncertain. The source is a female donor with breast cancer. Some clones in this sample may be carry-over from other donors' samples. In DNA form, the CDR3 reads TGTGCCAGCAGTGAAGGAGGCACCTGGGGAAACACCATATATTTT. Amino acids: CASSEGGTWGNTIYF.